A selection of T cell receptor beta chains follows, all from one sample in a study of CD4 and CD8 cells across lung adenocarcinoma regions. In TCRdb, the PCR reads were re-called with MiXCR into one record per CDR3 protein. The data show around 25,000 distinct CDR3 sequences, about half seen once. Sample: CD8+ T cells from the center of a lung tumor. The receptors shown here come from a male donor with lung adenocarcinoma. The CD4 and CD8 labels of this study may be unreliable. The CDR3 runs from the conserved cysteine through the conserved F or W. The D gene is left open where the match is weak. Clone size appears in some rows only: once, few, many, or a class for an expanded clone.

TRBV6-1	-	TRBJ2-3	-	CASKPLPSSYTQYF	TGTGCCAGCAAGCCACTACCAAGCTCCTATACGCAGTATTTT
TRBV28	TRBD2	TRBJ2-3	few	CASSTFVTSGRKDNTDTQYF	TGTGCCAGCAGTACATTTGTAACTAGCGGGAGGAAGGATAACACAGATACGCAGTATTTT
TRBV27	-	TRBJ2-1	-	CASSLQGSGRYNEQFF	TGTGCCAGCAGTTTACAGGGTTCGGGCAGATACAATGAGCAGTTCTTC
TRBV4-2	-	TRBJ1-4	-	CASSQDLGGPNEKLFF	TGTGCCAGCAGCCAAGATCTCGGTGGCCCTAATGAAAAACTGTTTTTT
TRBV10-3	TRBD2	TRBJ2-4	-	CRVTGAGGTDTQYF	TGTCGCGTCACGGGGGCGGGAGGCACAGATACGCAGTATTTC
TRBV6-1	-	TRBJ2-3	-	CASSKGLRAKDTQYF	TGTGCCAGCTCCAAGGGGCTGCGAGCGAAAGATACGCAGTATTTT
TRBV7-2	-	TRBJ2-3	-	CARGLGSGDTETQYF	TGTGCCAGGGGCTTAGGGTCGGGTGACACAGAGACGCAGTACTTT
TRBV10-1	-	TRBJ2-1	many	CASSGGNYNEQFF	TGCGCCAGCAGTGGCGGGAACTACAATGAGCAGTTCTTC
TRBV10-3	-	TRBJ2-4	-	CAGHTGGHRDIQYF	TGTGCGGGGCACACTGGGGGACACCGAGACATTCAGTACTTC
TRBV6-1	-	TRBJ2-4	-	CASSGSSGTKNIQYF	TGTGCCAGCAGTGGTAGTAGCGGAACCAAAAACATTCAGTACTTC
TRBV10-1	-	TRBJ2-3	many	CASSEGPDTQYF	TGCGCCAGCAGTGAGGGGCCAGATACGCAGTATTTT
TRBV7-2	-	TRBJ2-2	-	CASSPHAGSTDALFF	TGTGCCAGCAGCCCCCATGCAGGGAGCACAGATGCGCTGTTTTTT
TRBV6-1	TRBD2	TRBJ2-5	few	CASSEVPGLGRETQYF	TGTGCCAGCAGTGAGGTTCCCGGACTAGGGAGGGAGACCCAGTACTTC
TRBV4-1	-	TRBJ1-1	few	CASSQNWNTEAFF	TGCGCCAGCAGCCAGAACTGGAACACTGAAGCTTTCTTT
TRBV6-1	-	TRBJ1-5	-	CASSEVGQNNQPQHF	TGTGCCAGCAGTGAAGTGGGCCAGAACAATCAGCCCCAGCATTTT
TRBV6-5	-	TRBJ2-1	-	CASSYSGGKNREQFF	TGTGCCAGCAGTTACTCAGGGGGAAAGAACAGGGAGCAGTTCTTT
TRBV27	TRBD2	TRBJ2-7	-	CASSFAGGRYEQYF	TGTGCCAGCAGTTTCGCGGGAGGGAGGTACGAGCAGTACTTC
TRBV27	-	TRBJ2-3	many	CASSPPPDTGGTDTQYF	TGTGCCAGCAGCCCACCACCGGACACCGGAGGGACAGATACGCAGTATTTT
TRBV14	-	TRBJ2-1	many	CASSRERGLAYNEQFF	TGTGCCAGCAGCCGAGAGAGAGGTTTGGCCTACAATGAGCAGTTCTTC
TRBV12-3/TRBV12-4	-	TRBJ2-3	-	CASSEGLGGRDTETQYF	TGTGCCAGCAGTGAGGGTCTCGGGGGACGTGACACAGAGACGCAGTACTTT
TRBV10-3	-	TRBJ2-2	many	CAITSLASFGELFF	TGTGCCATCACCTCACTGGCCTCTTTCGGGGAGCTGTTTTTT
TRBV5-1	-	TRBJ2-3	-	CASSLGQGSSTDAQYF	TGCGCCAGCAGCTTGGGTCAGGGGAGCTCCACAGATGCGCAGTATTTC